This T cell receptor beta chain was identified during a study of control samples from healthy donors and cancer patients (dated by TCRdb to the early 2020s). As for this clone: The antigen this receptor binds is unknown. Per-base quality was not reported, and no clone a single base away is much larger than it.

CDR1 and CDR2, per the germline V gene, are SNHLY and FYNNEI. Trimming costs V 6 bases and J 2 bases, and their ends lie 16 bases apart. The CDR3 goes from the cysteine to the phenylalanine over 15 residues. The only DNA kept is the CDR3, 45 bases in frame from the first base. Library prep was done by the immunoSEQ multiplex PCR assay. As stored in TCRdb, this immuneACCESS dataset retains in-frame rearrangements with V and J assigned. A fraction of the clones does not appear; measured against another copy, unresolved V genes explain less than half of the discrepancy, and the remainder lacks a known reason. Across this sample there are about 34,000 clones, with 85% to 90% seen only once. 1.5% to 2% of the sample is held by the ten biggest clonotypes.

Sequenced: PBMCs. Recombination joined TRBV2 with TRBJ1-1; too little of a D gene remains to name it. This receptor was obtained from a woman aged 40 to 50 with lung cancer. Here the CDR3 is given as CASRLPPATNTEAFF. The bases are TGTGCCAGCAGGCTACCGCCAGCGACCAACACTGAAGCTTTCTTT. Reference TRBV2 and TRBJ1-1 proteins supply the regions before and after the CDR3; the full variable domain is: EPEVTQTPSHQVTQMGQEVILRCVPISNHLYFYWYRQILGQKVEFLVSFYNNEISEKSEIFDDQFSVERPDGSNFTLKIRSTKLEDSAMYFCASRLPPATNTEAFFGQGTRLTVV.